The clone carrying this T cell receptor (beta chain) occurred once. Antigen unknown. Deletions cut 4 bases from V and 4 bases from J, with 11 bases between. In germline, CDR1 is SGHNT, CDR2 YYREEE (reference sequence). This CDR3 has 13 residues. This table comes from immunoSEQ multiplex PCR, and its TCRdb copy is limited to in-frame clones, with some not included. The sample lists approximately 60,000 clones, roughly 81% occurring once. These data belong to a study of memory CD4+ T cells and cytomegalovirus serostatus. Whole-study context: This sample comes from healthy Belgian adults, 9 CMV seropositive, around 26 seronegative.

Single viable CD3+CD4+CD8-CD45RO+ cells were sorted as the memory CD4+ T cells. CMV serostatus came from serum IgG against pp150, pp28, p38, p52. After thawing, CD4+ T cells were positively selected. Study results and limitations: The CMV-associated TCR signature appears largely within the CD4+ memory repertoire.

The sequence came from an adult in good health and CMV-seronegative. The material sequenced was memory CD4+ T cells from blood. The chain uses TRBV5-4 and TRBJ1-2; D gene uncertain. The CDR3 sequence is CASSTDRSYGYTF. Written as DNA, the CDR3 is TGTGCCAGCAGCACGGACCGGAGCTATGGCTACACCTTC.